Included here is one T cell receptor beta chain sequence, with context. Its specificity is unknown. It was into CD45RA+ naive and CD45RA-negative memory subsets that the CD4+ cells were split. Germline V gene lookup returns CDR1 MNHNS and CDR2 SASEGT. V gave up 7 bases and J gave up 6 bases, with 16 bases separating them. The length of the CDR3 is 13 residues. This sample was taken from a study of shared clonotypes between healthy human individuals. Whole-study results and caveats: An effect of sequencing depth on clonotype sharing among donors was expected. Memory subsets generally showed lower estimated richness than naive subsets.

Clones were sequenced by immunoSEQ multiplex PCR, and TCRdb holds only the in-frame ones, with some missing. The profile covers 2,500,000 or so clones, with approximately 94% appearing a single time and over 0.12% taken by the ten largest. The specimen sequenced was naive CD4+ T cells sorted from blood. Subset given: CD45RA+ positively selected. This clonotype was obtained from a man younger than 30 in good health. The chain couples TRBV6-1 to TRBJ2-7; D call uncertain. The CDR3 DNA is TGTGCCAGCACTAATCGGGTGGTGGGCGAGCAGTACTTC. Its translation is CASTNRVVGEQYF.